This TCR beta chain was captured in a study of shared clonotypes between healthy human individuals (dated by TCRdb to between 2020 and 2021). Notes on the research overall: Three men and two women, aged 18 to 49 years, made up the cohort. Blood TCR repertoires of roughly 5 healthy adults were deeply sequenced to estimate repertoire size and the extent of clonotype sharing between individuals. To increase sequencing depth and limit assay-specific biases, TCR repertoire library preparation and sequencing were carried out by different laboratories using diverse techniques. Leukapheresis yielded between about 0.85 and 10 billion PBMCs per donor. For each donor, three plates each were used for CD4 naive and CD4 memory, two plates were used for CD8 naive, and one plate was used for CD8 memory. General study outcomes and caveats: Sampling was restricted to blood, and TCR repertoires in tissues likely differ from the TCR repertoires found in blood. About 4.5% of naive CD4, around 3.6% of naive CD8, 2.3% of memory CD4, and 0.4% of memory CD8 clonotypes were shared across several donors. Incomplete sequencing was indicated by rarefaction of sorted-subset datasets, despite the large sequencing depth. The genetic and exposure-history diversity represented was limited by the small number of donors. Clonotypes shared by all four sorted-subset donors showed higher generation probabilities than non-shared clonotypes. Based on pairwise subsampling, the degree of clonotype sharing among donors was expected to be affected by sequencing depth. Naive subsets generally had larger estimated clonotype richness than memory subsets did.

Details on this clone: Its antigen target is currently unknown. No much larger clone is present one base from it, and per-base qualities are unavailable.

The germline V gene (reference sequence) provides CDR1 LNHNV and CDR2 YYDKDF. From its cysteine to its phenylalanine, the CDR3 spans 15 amino acids. The read is trimmed to its CDR3 DNA, 45 bases read in frame from base 1. The germline ends are 10 bases apart after V is trimmed by 0 bases and J by 3 bases. TCR CDR3 regions were amplified from genomic DNA by multiplex PCR using the deep immunoSEQ assay. Extracted genomic DNA from each cell subset was spread evenly across all wells of several immunoSEQ 96-well plates, with each plate serving as a replicate. For sorted subsets, approximately 210 ng genomic DNA, equal to tens of thousands of T cell genomes, was loaded into each replicate PCR. Purified libraries were quantified with a Qubit 3.0 fluorometer, sized on a Bioanalyzer 2100, and re-quantified with the KAPA Library Quantification kit. Each immunoSEQ 96-well plate was sequenced on its own single-read 150-cycle Illumina NextSeq 550 flow cell. Turning to the authors' computational methods: Because the immunoSEQ output included only junctional sequences and no quality scores, the filtering could not be the same as the filtering used for full-length reads. To assign V/J genes and CDR3, sequences were annotated against IMGT germline references using PyIR, a Python wrapper for IgBLAST v1.9. Reads were removed for weak V/J assignments (E-value above 1e-6), missing CDR3, stop codons, out-of-frame junctions, or ambiguous translated residues. A V3J clonotype was defined by an identical inferred V gene, J gene, and CDR3 amino acid sequence. To compute the percentage overlap between repertoires, the number of shared unique clonotypes was divided by the size of the smaller repertoire. Repertoire richness was assessed with RTK rarefaction, the Chao1 estimator, and Recon v2.1 estimates of unobserved clonotypes. Generation probabilities for all TCRbeta clonotypes obtained by the gDNA method from four donors were computed using OLGA. TCRdb holds this immuneACCESS table with in-frame rearrangements only. Some clones are missing; in checked studies, unresolved V genes explain under half, and the rest has no known cause. V, J and clone size derive from that table, while D and trimming were established from the DNA sequence. This sample lists some 1 million clones; 65% to 80% were detected once. Approximately 1.5% of the sample rests with the top ten.

Healthy HIV-negative adults with no recently reported acute infections or vaccinations were included as donors. All donors were Caucasian adults living in Nashville, Tennessee, USA. CD4+ T cells were enriched by magnetic negative selection, after which naive cells were positively selected on CD45RA and the negative fraction was taken as the memory subset. After blood collection by leukapheresis, PBMCs were isolated using Ficoll-Histopaque density gradient centrifugation and then cryopreserved in the vapor phase of liquid nitrogen. Analytical flow cytometry was used to check the purity and quantity of each magnetically sorted T cell population. Genomic DNA was isolated from each sorted fraction and quantified by UV absorbance on a Nanodrop 2000c.

The receptor was derived from a man aged 18 to 29 in good health. The rearrangement combines TRBV15 with TRBJ2-3; a tentative D match to TRBD2 spans 5 bases. The specimen was memory CD4+ T cells sorted from blood. Interpreted using the paper, the cell subset or site label stands for: CD45RA-negative fraction. The CDR3 region: CATSRDVGRTDTQYF. The DNA is TGTGCCACCAGCAGAGATGTGGGGAGAACAGATACGCAGTATTTT. The CDR3, completed at both ends by the reference TRBV15 and TRBJ2-3 genes, gives the full variable domain DAMVIQNPRYQVTQFGKPVTLSCSQTLNHNVMYWYQQKSSQAPKLLFHYYDKDFNNEADTPDNFQSRRPNTSFCFLDIRSPGLGDTAMYLCATSRDVGRTDTQYFGPGTRLTVL.